This is a list of T cell receptor beta chains from one sample in a study of beta chain features in type 1 diabetes. TCRdb's table, derived via immunoSEQ multiplex PCR, lists solely in-frame clones and lacks some. Of 600,000 or so clones listed, roughly 12% are singletons. Sequenced material: naive CD4+ T cells from blood. Source of these receptors: a man between 25 and 39 years old with type 1 diabetes. CDR3s include the opening cysteine and the closing phenylalanine or tryptophan. Each record gives: CDR3 DNA, CDR3 protein, V gene, clone size, J gene, D gene. D genes are given only for firm matches. Clone size, where shown, is once, few, many, or a class for clones that have expanded.

CDR3 DNA: TGTGCCAGCAGTTACAACAGGGGGCAAGGCTATGGCTACACCTTC; CDR3 protein: CASSYNRGQGYGYTF; V gene: TRBV6-5; clone size: -; J gene: TRBJ1-2; D gene: TRBD1
CDR3 DNA: TGTGCCAGCAGTCCGAGCGGCTTAAAAGAGACCCAGTACTTC; CDR3 protein: CASSPSGLKETQYF; V gene: TRBV9; clone size: -; J gene: TRBJ2-5; D gene: -
CDR3 DNA: TGTGCCAGCAGTGAATTTGGGACAGGGAACGACGAGCAGTACTTC; CDR3 protein: CASSEFGTGNDEQYF; V gene: TRBV25-1; clone size: few; J gene: TRBJ2-7; D gene: TRBD1
CDR3 DNA: TGTGCCAGCAGTGCGGGACAGGGGAATACCGGGGAGCTGTTTTTT; CDR3 protein: CASSAGQGNTGELFF; V gene: TRBV25-1; clone size: -; J gene: TRBJ2-2; D gene: TRBD1
CDR3 DNA: TGTGCCAGCACCTGGGACAGCTCCTACAATGAGCAGTTCTTC; CDR3 protein: CASTWDSSYNEQFF; V gene: TRBV28; clone size: -; J gene: TRBJ2-1; D gene: TRBD1
CDR3 DNA: TGTGCCAGCAGCGTTGGGGGGAGCCCCTACAATGAGCAGTTCTTC; CDR3 protein: CASSVGGSPYNEQFF; V gene: TRBV7-9; clone size: -; J gene: TRBJ2-1; D gene: -
CDR3 DNA: TGTGCCAGCAGCCTCCTCGGACAGACAGATACGCAGTATTTT; CDR3 protein: CASSLLGQTDTQYF; V gene: TRBV6-6; clone size: -; J gene: TRBJ2-3; D gene: -
CDR3 DNA: TGTGCCAGCAGCCCAGGGACTAGCGGGGGCGGAGAGACCCAGTACTTC; CDR3 protein: CASSPGTSGGGETQYF; V gene: TRBV9; clone size: few; J gene: TRBJ2-5; D gene: TRBD2
CDR3 DNA: TGTGCCAGCAGTGTTGGTCTGGCCAATGAGCAGTTCTTC; CDR3 protein: CASSVGLANEQFF; V gene: TRBV6-1; clone size: -; J gene: TRBJ2-1; D gene: -
CDR3 DNA: TGTGCCAGCAGCTTACTCAGGGACCCCCTCGGGGATACGCAGTATTTT; CDR3 protein: CASSLLRDPLGDTQYF; V gene: TRBV7-8; clone size: few; J gene: TRBJ2-3; D gene: -
CDR3 DNA: TGTGCCAGCAGTGAACCCGGGGGGTCGACCTACGAGCAGTACTTC; CDR3 protein: CASSEPGGSTYEQYF; V gene: TRBV6-1; clone size: -; J gene: TRBJ2-7; D gene: TRBD2
CDR3 DNA: TGTGCCAGCAGTTTTGACAGATTGAACACTGAAGCTTTCTTT; CDR3 protein: CASSFDRLNTEAFF; V gene: TRBV6-5; clone size: few; J gene: TRBJ1-1; D gene: -
CDR3 DNA: TGTGCCAGCAGTTATAAAACGGTTTCCTACGAGCAGTACTTC; CDR3 protein: CASSYKTVSYEQYF; V gene: TRBV6-6; clone size: few; J gene: TRBJ2-7; D gene: -
CDR3 DNA: TGTGCCTGGAGCCCCTTAGGGGGCCGGACCGGGGAGCTGTTTTTT; CDR3 protein: CAWSPLGGRTGELFF; V gene: TRBV30; clone size: -; J gene: TRBJ2-2; D gene: TRBD1
CDR3 DNA: TGCGCCAGCAGCGCGTCGACAGGGGTTTACAATGAGCAGTTCTTC; CDR3 protein: CASSASTGVYNEQFF; V gene: TRBV5-1; clone size: few; J gene: TRBJ2-1; D gene: TRBD1
CDR3 DNA: TGTGCCAGCAGCGTAAGGGGTGGAGAGACCCAGTACTTC; CDR3 protein: CASSVRGGETQYF; V gene: TRBV9; clone size: few; J gene: TRBJ2-5; D gene: -
CDR3 DNA: TGTGCCCCCCCAGGGGAGAGCGCGGGGAAGGTAACTGAAGCTTTCTTT; CDR3 protein: CAPPGESAGKVTEAFF; V gene: TRBV19; clone size: -; J gene: TRBJ1-1; D gene: -
CDR3 DNA: TGTGCCAGCAGTCGAACAGTACTCTCTCATTCACCCCTCCACTTT; CDR3 protein: CASSRTVLSHSPLHF; V gene: TRBV27; clone size: -; J gene: TRBJ1-6; D gene: -
CDR3 DNA: TGTGCCAGCTCACCAGCAATAGTGGTTGAGCAGTTCTTC; CDR3 protein: CASSPAIVVEQFF; V gene: TRBV18; clone size: -; J gene: TRBJ2-1; D gene: -
CDR3 DNA: TGTGCCACCAGCAAAACAAGGACAGCCTACGAGCAGTACTTC; CDR3 protein: CATSKTRTAYEQYF; V gene: TRBV15; clone size: -; J gene: TRBJ2-7; D gene: -
CDR3 DNA: TGCGCCAGCAGCCCGACGGGGACGGTGAACACCGGGGAGCTGTTTTTT; CDR3 protein: CASSPTGTVNTGELFF; V gene: TRBV5-1; clone size: -; J gene: TRBJ2-2; D gene: -
CDR3 DNA: TGTGCCAGCAGTGCCGGGACTACCTTCACAGATACGCAGTATTTT; CDR3 protein: CASSAGTTFTDTQYF; V gene: TRBV2; clone size: few; J gene: TRBJ2-3; D gene: TRBD2
CDR3 DNA: TGCAGCGCTCCGACTAGCGGGGGGGGATATACGCAGTATTTT; CDR3 protein: CSAPTSGGGYTQYF; V gene: TRBV29-1; clone size: -; J gene: TRBJ2-3; D gene: TRBD2
CDR3 DNA: TGTGCCAGCACTGTCGTTTCAAAACCCGGGACAGTTGGAAACACCATATATTTT; CDR3 protein: CASTVVSKPGTVGNTIYF; V gene: TRBV28; clone size: -; J gene: TRBJ1-3; D gene: TRBD1
CDR3 DNA: TGCAGCGTGGGAACTAGCGGGGGGGCCCAAGAGACCCAGTACTTC; CDR3 protein: CSVGTSGGAQETQYF; V gene: TRBV29-1; clone size: few; J gene: TRBJ2-5; D gene: TRBD2
CDR3 DNA: TGTGCCAGCAGTGATCGAGGACAATCTCGAGGCTACACCTTC; CDR3 protein: CASSDRGQSRGYTF; V gene: TRBV25-1; clone size: -; J gene: TRBJ1-2; D gene: -
CDR3 DNA: TGTGCCAGCAGCTTAGCAAGGCGAGGCTACACCTTC; CDR3 protein: CASSLARRGYTF; V gene: TRBV7-2; clone size: -; J gene: TRBJ1-2; D gene: -
CDR3 DNA: TGTGCCAGCAGCCTTTCCACTGAAGCTTTCTTT; CDR3 protein: CASSLSTEAFF; V gene: TRBV7-8; clone size: -; J gene: TRBJ1-1; D gene: -
CDR3 DNA: TGTGCCAGCAGCCAAGATCTGTGGACTAGCGGGGGAGCACGCACAGATACGCAGTATTTT; CDR3 protein: CASSQDLWTSGGARTDTQYF; V gene: TRBV4-2; clone size: -; J gene: TRBJ2-3; D gene: TRBD2
CDR3 DNA: TGTGCCAGCACCCGCGGGGGGGACCAGAACACTGAAGCTTTCTTT; CDR3 protein: CASTRGGDQNTEAFF; V gene: TRBV5-4; clone size: -; J gene: TRBJ1-1; D gene: -
CDR3 DNA: TGTGCCAGCAGCGTAGGATTAGATGGAATCCCCCCGGGCTACACCTTC; CDR3 protein: CASSVGLDGIPPGYTF; V gene: TRBV9; clone size: few; J gene: TRBJ1-2; D gene: -
CDR3 DNA: TGTGCCAGCAGCGTAGCCCCTCAGGGTAGTTCCTACGAGCAGTACTTC; CDR3 protein: CASSVAPQGSSYEQYF; V gene: TRBV9; clone size: few; J gene: TRBJ2-7; D gene: -
CDR3 DNA: TGTGCCAGCAGTTACTCGGGGACAGGGGCCAACGAGCAGTACTTC; CDR3 protein: CASSYSGTGANEQYF; V gene: TRBV6-5; clone size: -; J gene: TRBJ2-7; D gene: TRBD1
CDR3 DNA: TGTGCCAGCAGTTTACTAGCGGGGGACACCTACAATGAGCAGTTCTTC; CDR3 protein: CASSLLAGDTYNEQFF; V gene: TRBV27; clone size: -; J gene: TRBJ2-1; D gene: TRBD2
CDR3 DNA: TGTGCCAATGTACTCCGGGACTCAAAGTACGAGCAGTACTTC; CDR3 protein: CANVLRDSKYEQYF; V gene: TRBV2; clone size: -; J gene: TRBJ2-7; D gene: -
CDR3 DNA: TGTGCCTGGAGCGCGGGACCGGGACAGGTACACAATGAGCAGTTCTTC; CDR3 protein: CAWSAGPGQVHNEQFF; V gene: TRBV30; clone size: few; J gene: TRBJ2-1; D gene: TRBD1
CDR3 DNA: TGTGCCATCAGTGATGGGACAGGGGGCTTTCCGGCTTTCTTT; CDR3 protein: CAISDGTGGFPAFF; V gene: TRBV10-3; clone size: -; J gene: TRBJ1-1; D gene: TRBD1
CDR3 DNA: TGTGCCAGCAGCGTTGGACAGGGGAAGGTCGGTGAGCAGTTCTTC; CDR3 protein: CASSVGQGKVGEQFF; V gene: TRBV5-4; clone size: -; J gene: TRBJ2-1; D gene: TRBD1
CDR3 DNA: TGTGCCAGCAGCCAAGGGACAGGGAATATGAGAACTAATGAAAAACTGTTTTTT; CDR3 protein: CASSQGTGNMRTNEKLFF; V gene: TRBV4-2; clone size: few; J gene: TRBJ1-4; D gene: TRBD1
CDR3 DNA: TGTGCCAGCAGCGTGGGACAGGGAGTATACGAGCAGTACTTC; CDR3 protein: CASSVGQGVYEQYF; V gene: TRBV5-4; clone size: few; J gene: TRBJ2-7; D gene: TRBD1
CDR3 DNA: TGTGCCACGTCACCTCAGGGCGATGAGCAGTTCTTC; CDR3 protein: CATSPQGDEQFF; V gene: TRBV7-2; clone size: -; J gene: TRBJ2-1; D gene: -
CDR3 DNA: TGTGCCAGCAGCTTAGAAGGGGGCGGGGAGACCCAGTACTTC; CDR3 protein: CASSLEGGGETQYF; V gene: TRBV7-6; clone size: -; J gene: TRBJ2-5; D gene: TRBD1
CDR3 DNA: TGTGCCAGCAGTGAAGGGTCGTCTAGCGGGGCTACAGATACGCAGTATTTT; CDR3 protein: CASSEGSSSGATDTQYF; V gene: TRBV25-1; clone size: few; J gene: TRBJ2-3; D gene: TRBD2